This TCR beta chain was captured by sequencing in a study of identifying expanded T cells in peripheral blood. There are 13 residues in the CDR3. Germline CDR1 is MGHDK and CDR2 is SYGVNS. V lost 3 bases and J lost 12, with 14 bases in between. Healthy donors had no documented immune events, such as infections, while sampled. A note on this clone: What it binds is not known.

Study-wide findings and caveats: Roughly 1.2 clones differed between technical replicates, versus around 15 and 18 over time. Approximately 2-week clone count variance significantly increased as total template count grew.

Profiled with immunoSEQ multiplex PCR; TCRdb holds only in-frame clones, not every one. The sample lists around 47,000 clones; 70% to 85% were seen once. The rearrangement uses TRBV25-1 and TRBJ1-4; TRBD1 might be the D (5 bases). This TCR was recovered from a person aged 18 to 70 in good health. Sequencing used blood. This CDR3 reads CASSDFIREELFF. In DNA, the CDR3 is TGTGCCAGCAGTGACTTTATCAGGGAGGAACTGTTTTTT. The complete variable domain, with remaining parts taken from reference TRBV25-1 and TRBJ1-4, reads EADIYQTPRYLVIGTGKKITLECSQTMGHDKMYWYQQDPGMELHLIHYSYGVNSTEKGDLSSESTVSRIRTEHFPLTLESARPSHTSQYLCASSDFIREELFFGSGTQLSVL.